This TCR beta chain comes out of a study of radiotherapy plus CTLA-4 blockade in lung cancer. Here immunoSEQ multiplex PCR was the method, and the copy in TCRdb shows in-frame clones only, minus some. The table includes 75,000 to 80,000 clones, around 86% detected once. The germline CDR1 and CDR2 sequences are MNHEY and SMNVEV (reference sequence). The CDR3 loop spans 16 amino acids. The J segment lost 4 bases and the V segment lost 4 bases, leaving 9 bases of the junction unmatched. This specimen was peripheral blood, taken from a patient treated with radiotherapy plus ipilimumab. The sequence derives from a human donor with non-small cell lung cancer who had stable disease on radiotherapy plus ipilimumab. This chain uses TRBV27 with TRBJ2-1; 8 positions agree with TRBD2. The CDR3 DNA reads TGTGCCAGCAGTTCTCTAGGAGCGGGAGTTTACAATGAGCAGTTCTTC. Translated: CASSSLGAGVYNEQFF.